The clone carrying this TCR beta chain has just a few counts. This entry comes from a study of identical twins. The V end lost 5 bases, the J end lost 2 bases, and 15 bases lay between the germline ends. Germline V CDR1 and CDR2: MNHEY, SVGEGT. This CDR3 is built from 15 residues. TCRdb re-analysed the 5' RACE reads in MiXCR, keeping a single row per CDR3 protein. The sample has 600,000 to 800,000 distinct CDR3 sequences; 20% to 25% are singletons. The same sample was also studied in work on T cells expressing NK-cell markers. From that report: In several donors, dominant clonotypes made up about 25-60.1% of CD3+CD56-NKG2C+ cells.

This chain links TRBV6-2 or TRBV6-3 with TRBJ2-5; weak D call: TRBD2 (6 bases). The sample consisted of PBMCs. The receptor comes from a young woman in good health. The CDR3 loop reads CASSIRDSRQETQYF. The DNA for the CDR3 is TGTGCCAGCAGTATCCGGGACTCACGGCAAGAGACCCAGTACTTC.